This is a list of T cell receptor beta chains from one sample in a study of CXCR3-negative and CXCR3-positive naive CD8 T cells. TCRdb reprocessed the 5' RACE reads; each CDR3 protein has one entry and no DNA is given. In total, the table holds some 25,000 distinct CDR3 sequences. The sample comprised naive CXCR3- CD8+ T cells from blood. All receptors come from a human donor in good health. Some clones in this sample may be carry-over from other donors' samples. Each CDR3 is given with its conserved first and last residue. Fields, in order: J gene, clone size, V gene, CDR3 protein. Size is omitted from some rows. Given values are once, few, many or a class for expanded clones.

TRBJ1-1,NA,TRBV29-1,CSIANQNTEAFF
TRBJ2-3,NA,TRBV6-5,CASSPMSTDTQYF
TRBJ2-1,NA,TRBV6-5,CASSYLFSGDEQFF
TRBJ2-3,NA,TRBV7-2,CASSLLALTDTQYF
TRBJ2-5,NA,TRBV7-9,CASSYPSGTDQETQYF
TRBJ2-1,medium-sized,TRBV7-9,CASSPLDRESYNEQFF
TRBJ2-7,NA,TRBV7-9,CASSPSLGLSHEQYF
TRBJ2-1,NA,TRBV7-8,CASSLCRDCNEQFF
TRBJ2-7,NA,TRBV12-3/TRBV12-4,CASSFFPGVGYEQYF
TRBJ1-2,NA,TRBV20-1,CSARDGDRGEVDGYTF
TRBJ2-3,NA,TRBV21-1,CASSEEWDRTSTTDTQYF
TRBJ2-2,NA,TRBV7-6,CASSLVGGSGELFF
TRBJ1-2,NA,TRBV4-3,CASSQGADGYTF
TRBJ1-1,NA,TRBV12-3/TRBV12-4,CASSLVGNTEAFF
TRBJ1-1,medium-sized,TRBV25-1,CASSEGQGANTEAFF
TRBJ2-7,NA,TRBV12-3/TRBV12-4,CASSVGREQYF
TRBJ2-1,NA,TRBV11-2,CASSLGGGTSNEQFF
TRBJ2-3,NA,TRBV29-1,CSVEPTGASTDTQYF
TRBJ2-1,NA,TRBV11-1,CASSRTGNHNEQFF
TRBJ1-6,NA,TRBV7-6,CASRPTPGDRSPLHF
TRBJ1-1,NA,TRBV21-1,CASSKRDRGSTEAFF
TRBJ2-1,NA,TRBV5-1,CASRPGTSGGSYNEQFF
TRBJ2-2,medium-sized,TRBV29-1,CSVHPYRSGELFF
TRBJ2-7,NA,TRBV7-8,CASSLNRVDNEQYF
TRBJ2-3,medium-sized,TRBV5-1,CASSDPLWGASFADTQYF
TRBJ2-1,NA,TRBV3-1,CASSQETGNYEQFF